Below are 2 T cell receptor beta chains sequenced from a single sample in a study of blood T cell repertoires in COVID-19. Data came from immunoSEQ multiplex PCR; TCRdb stores just in-frame clones and leaves some out. Among fewer than 450,000 clones listed, 88% were seen once. Sequencing input: PBMCs or T cells enriched from blood (not recorded which). The receptors come from a young woman who had recovered from COVID-19.

The chain links TRBV4-1 to TRBJ2-3; unclear D gene. Germline lookup yields CDR1 MGHRA and CDR2 YSYEKL. Trimming removed 3 bases at V and 2 bases at J, with 6 bases between. This CDR3 is built from 13 residues. The CDR3 reads CASSHGVTDTQYF. CDR3 nucleotides: TGCGCCAGCAGCCATGGAGTCACAGATACGCAGTATTTT.

This chain uses TRBV4-2 with TRBJ2-7; a weak D match, TRBD2 (5 bases). This CDR3 has 16 amino acids. Germline V gene sequence: CDR1 LGHNA, CDR2 YNFKEQ. V was shortened by 0 bases and J by 1 base, with 13 bases between the two germline ends. This chain's CDR3 is CASSQDGETGSYEQYF. CDR3 coding DNA: TGTGCCAGCAGCCAAGATGGGGAGACTGGATCCTACGAGCAGTACTTC.